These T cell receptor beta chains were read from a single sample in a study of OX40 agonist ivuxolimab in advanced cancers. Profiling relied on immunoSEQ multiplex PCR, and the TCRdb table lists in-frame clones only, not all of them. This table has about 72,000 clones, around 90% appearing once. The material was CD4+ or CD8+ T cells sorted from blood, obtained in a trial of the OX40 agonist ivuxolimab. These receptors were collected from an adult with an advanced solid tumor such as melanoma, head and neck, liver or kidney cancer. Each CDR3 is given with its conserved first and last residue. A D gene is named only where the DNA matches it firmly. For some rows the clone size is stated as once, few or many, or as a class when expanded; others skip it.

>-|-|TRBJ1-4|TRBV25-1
TGTGCCAGCAGTGCACTAGGGGCAACTAATGAAAAACTGTTTTTT
CASSALGATNEKLFF
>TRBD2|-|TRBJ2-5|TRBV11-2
TGTGCCAGCAGCCTCCAAGGTGCGGGAGTGGAGACCCAGTACTTC
CASSLQGAGVETQYF
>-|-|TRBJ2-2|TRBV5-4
TGTGCCAGCGACTTGGAGGGCGCGAACACCGGGGAGCTGTTTTTT
CASDLEGANTGELFF
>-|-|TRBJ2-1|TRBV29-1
TGCAGCGTTGAAGGGGGTAGCGCCGTCGCCGATGAGCAGTTCTTC
CSVEGGSAVADEQFF
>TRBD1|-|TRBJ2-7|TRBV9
TGTGCCAGCAGCCCAACGGGACAGGGCTACGAGCAGTACTTC
CASSPTGQGYEQYF
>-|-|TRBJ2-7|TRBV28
TGTGCCAGCTGTCGACCCGGCGGGTCCTACGAGCAGTACTTC
CASCRPGGSYEQYF
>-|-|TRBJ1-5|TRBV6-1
TGTGCCGCCTCACAGGGTAGCAATCAGCCCCAGCATTTT
CAASQGSNQPQHF
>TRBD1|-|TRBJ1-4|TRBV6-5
TGTGCCAGCAGCGGGACAGGTCTGAGGGGTGAAAAACTGTTTTTT
CASSGTGLRGEKLFF
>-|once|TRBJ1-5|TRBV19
TGTGCCAGTAACCTTCAGGGCCATAGCAATCAGCCCCAGCATTTT
CASNLQGHSNQPQHF
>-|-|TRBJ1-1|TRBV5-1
TGCGCCAGCAGCTTGGAAGTCAGCACGACTGAAGCTTTCTTT
CASSLEVSTTEAFF
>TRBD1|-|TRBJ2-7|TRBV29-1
TGCAGCGTCGAGCAGGTACAGGGGCCCACCTACGAGCAGTACTTC
CSVEQVQGPTYEQYF
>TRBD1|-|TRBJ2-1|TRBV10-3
TGTGCCATCAGGCAGGACAGGGTGCTATACAATGAGCAGTTCTTC
CAIRQDRVLYNEQFF
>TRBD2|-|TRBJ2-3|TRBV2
TGTGCCAGCAGGAAGCGGGGGGGGCTTTCTAATACGCAGTATTTT
CASRKRGGLSNTQYF
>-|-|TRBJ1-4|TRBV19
TGTGCCAGTAGTATAGGGTCGTCTGGAAAACTGTTTTTT
CASSIGSSGKLFF
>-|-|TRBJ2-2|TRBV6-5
TGTGCCAGCAGTTTGTATCAGGGAACCGGGGAGCTGTTTTTT
CASSLYQGTGELFF
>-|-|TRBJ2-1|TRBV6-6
TGTGCCAGCAGTGGACGGTTTTTTAATGAGCAGTTCTTC
CASSGRFFNEQFF
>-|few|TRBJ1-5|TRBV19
TGTGCCAGACATAGGACAGAACTCAGCAATCAGCCCCAGCATTTT
CARHRTELSNQPQHF
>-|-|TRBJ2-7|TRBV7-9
TGTGCCAGCAGCTTAGGTGAAGGGGGAGGATACGAGCAGTACTTC
CASSLGEGGGYEQYF
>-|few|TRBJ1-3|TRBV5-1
TGCGCCAGCAGCTTGGTTCCGGCGGACTCTGGAAACACCATATATTTT
CASSLVPADSGNTIYF
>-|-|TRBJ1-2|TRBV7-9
TGTGCCAGCAGCTTAGGTACGGGTGTTTCTTTGGATGGCTACACCTTC
CASSLGTGVSLDGYTF
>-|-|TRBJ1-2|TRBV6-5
TGTGCCAGCAGGAGGACAGCTCTCTGGAGCTATGGCTACACCTTC
CASRRTALWSYGYTF
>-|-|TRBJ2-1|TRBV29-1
TGCAGCGTTGAGACCACAGGGTTATCCTACAATGAGCAGTTCTTC
CSVETTGLSYNEQFF
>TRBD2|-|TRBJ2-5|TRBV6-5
TGTGCCAGCAACCCCAGTCGGGGAGGGGAAGAGACCCAGTACTTC
CASNPSRGGEETQYF